This TCR beta chain is drawn from a study of T cells in Graves' hyperthyroidism and ophthalmopathy. Authors of the study amplified TCR beta CDR3 regions from RNA transcripts. HTBI primers were the set used in a first-round RT-PCR of the TCR CDR3. TCRdb reanalysed the multiplex PCR reads using MiXCR and keeps one entry per CDR3 protein. The sample contains 750,000 to 950,000 distinct CDR3 sequences, 35% to 45% of which appear only once. This sequence was found in a young man with Graves' hyperthyroidism. The sequencing sample was made of blood.

The CDR3 is CASSHDYGYTF. The CDR3 DNA sequence: TGTGCCAGCAGCCATGACTATGGCTACACCTTC. The chain combines TRBV4-2 with TRBJ1-2; D not resolved. The CDR3 has 11 residues. Germline lookup yields CDR1 LGHNA and CDR2 YNFKEQ. V shed 3 bases and J shed 3 bases, with 2 bases lying between them.